These T cell receptor beta chains were read from a single sample in a study of OX40 agonist ivuxolimab in advanced cancers. The table came from immunoSEQ multiplex PCR; TCRdb's copy has only in-frame clones and leaves some out. The sample lists around 65,000 clones, 91% seen once, with around 19% in the top ten. The starting material was CD4+ or CD8+ T cells sorted from blood, obtained in a trial of the OX40 agonist ivuxolimab. These receptors were taken from an adult with an advanced solid tumor such as melanoma, head and neck, liver or kidney cancer. CDR3s include the opening cysteine and the closing phenylalanine or tryptophan. Part of the rows lack a size; the others show once, few, many or a class for expanded clones.

V	size	length	J	CDR3
TRBV7-9	.	17	TRBJ1-1	CASSLSNDRTENTEAFF
TRBV5-1	.	15	TRBJ1-1	CASSLQAPSRTEAFF
TRBV28	.	13	TRBJ2-7	CASSLVAKYEQYF
TRBV27	few	15	TRBJ2-7	CASSLSSLSRGEQYF
TRBV7-6	.	13	TRBJ1-1	CASSLDRGTEAFF
TRBV30	.	13	TRBJ1-4	CAWSVTNNEKLFF
TRBV6-5	.	14	TRBJ1-4	CASSYDGGNEKLFF
TRBV7-2	once	13	TRBJ1-1	CASSLGTGGEAFF
TRBV6-5	.	13	TRBJ2-2	CASSYGGSGELFF
TRBV9	.	11	TRBJ1-2	CASSGGTLKSF
TRBV5-4	.	15	TRBJ2-3	CASSLLGSSTDTQYF
TRBV10-2	.	15	TRBJ2-1	CASRPLAGALGEQFF
TRBV4-3	.	15	TRBJ2-7	CASSQDLGGLYEQYF
TRBV23-1	.	13	TRBJ1-2	CASSLTGGTGYTF
TRBV12-5	.	14	TRBJ2-1	CASGSGLGMNEQFF
TRBV2	.	12	TRBJ2-3	CASRLAIDTQYF
TRBV19	.	17	TRBJ2-7	CASSISGTSFSSYEQYF
TRBV19	few	13	TRBJ2-1	CASSISSYNEQFF
TRBV21-1	once	17	TRBJ1-3	CASSGGGQAKTGNTIYF
TRBV7-6	.	17	TRBJ2-3	CASSLAPGGDDADTQYF
TRBV7-8	.	15	TRBJ1-2	CASSPTRGTNYGYTF
TRBV6-4	.	15	TRBJ1-1	CASSEPRGPNTEAFF
TRBV7-9	.	14	TRBJ1-6	CAKEGGRRDSPLHF
TRBV6-6	.	14	TRBJ1-6	CASSYGGLYSPLHF
TRBV7-9	.	14	TRBJ1-2	CASSLLTGTGFYTF
TRBV6-1	.	14	TRBJ2-3	CASSEAPLTDTQYF